The source of this TCR beta chain is a study of shared T cell receptors in the human thymus. Repertoires were generated with immunoSEQ multiplex PCR, while TCRdb's copy carries only in-frame clones and drops some. Counted here are roughly 410,000 clones, around 93% occurring once; the ten biggest clones make up about 0.02%. Germline V gene sequence: CDR1 MNHEY, CDR2 SMNVEV (reference sequence). This CDR3 is 20 amino acids long. V was clipped by 2 bases and J by 5 bases; unmatched bases: 20. The receptor was isolated from a human donor. The rearrangement links TRBV27 to TRBJ1-5, with 8 positions matching TRBD1. The sample taken for sequencing was thymocytes. CDR3 amino acids: CASSLTSGGLEGQRHQPQHF. CDR3 coding DNA: TGTGCCAGCAGTTTAACTTCAGGGGGCCTTGAAGGACAGAGGCATCAGCCCCAGCATTTT.